Presented here are 21 T cell receptor beta chains from one specimen sequenced in a study of technical replicates of blood from a few donors (dated by TCRdb to 2017 to 2019). Library generation was performed with the immunoSEQ multiplex PCR assay. TCRdb took over this immuneACCESS table, retaining in-frame rearrangements with V and J assigned. Such tables are incomplete; in checked studies, under half of the missing clones stem from an unresolved V gene, and the remainder is unexplained. The table for this sample lists approximately 79,000 clones; around 97% of them were counted only once. The top ten clonotypes cover approximately 0.2% of the sample. Sequenced sample: T cells isolated from PBMCs. The source is a human donor in good health.

V is TRBV27 and J is TRBJ2-5; 8 nucleotides agree with TRBD1. With V trimmed by 5 bases and J by 5 bases, 4 bases remained unmatched. Germline V gene sequence: CDR1 MNHEY, CDR2 SMNVEV (reference sequence). The CDR3 loop spans 13 amino acids. CDR3 nucleotides: TGTGCCAGCAGTATAGACAGGGGTGAGACCCAGTACTTC. Translation gives CASSIDRGETQYF.

The chain combines TRBV1 with TRBJ1-4; the table's TRBD1 call for D was not verified on the DNA. TRBV1 is a documented pseudogene. The CDR3 sequence is 16 residues long. CDR3 in amino acids: CTSSRWHRGANEKLFF. DNA of the CDR3: TGCACCAGCAGCCGATGGCACAGGGGTGCTAATGAAAAACTGTTTTTT.

The rearrangement links TRBV11-2 to TRBJ2-7; D gene ambiguous. Trimming stripped 0 bases from V and 4 bases from J, with 4 bases between. The CDR3 has 12 residues. The germline CDR1 and CDR2 sequences are SGHAT and FQNNGV. CDR3 protein: CASSLDRYEQYF. CDR3 bases: TGTGCCAGCAGCTTAGACAGATACGAGCAGTACTTC.

The chain is built from TRBV2 and TRBJ2-5; tentatively, D is TRBD2 (6 bases). The J call may be incorrect, as the DNA end agrees better with TRBJ2-7. This CDR3 comprises 16 residues. The germline CDR1 and CDR2 sequences are SNHLY and FYNNEI. The CDR3 DNA follows: TGTGCCAGCAGTCCGGGCCTCGCGGGAAGCTCCTACGAGCAGTACTTC. Its translation: CASSPGLAGSSYEQYF.

The rearrangement uses TRBV15 and TRBJ2-7; D is undetermined. Germline assignment: CDR1 LNHNV and CDR2 YYDKDF (reference sequence). The CDR3 has 13 amino acids. Trimming took 8 bases from V and 3 from J, leaving 14 bases between them. CDR3 DNA: TGTGCCACCGCGGTAGGTAGAAACTACGAGCAGTACTTC. Encoded protein: CATAVGRNYEQYF.

The count of this clone is one. V and J are TRBV11-3 and TRBJ2-7, with D perhaps TRBD2 (5 bases). The CDR3 is made up of 14 amino acids. Germline CDR1 is SGHNT and CDR2 is YENEEA. V was clipped by 1 base and J by 6 bases, with 13 bases between them. The CDR3 nucleotides read TGTGCCAGCAGCTTAGGGGGAGCCGCGACCGAGCAGTACTTC. It translates to CASSLGGAATEQYF.

The chain joins TRBV9 to TRBJ2-1, with 10 bases fitting TRBD2. The V and J ends lost 0 bases and 4 bases, in that order; junction bases with no gene match: 1. CDR3 length equals 15 residues. Germline CDR1 SGDLS, CDR2 YYNGEE. The DNA of the CDR3 is TGTGCCAGCAGCGTAGAAGCGGGGGGGTACAATGAGCAGTTCTTC. Translating it yields CASSVEAGGYNEQFF.

This chain's CDR3 is CASSLVSGGETQYF. The CDR3 DNA sequence: TGTGCCAGCAGCTTGGTATCAGGTGGTGAGACCCAGTACTTC. The chain carries TRBV5-4 and TRBJ2-5; no reliable D call. Between the trimmed V and J ends, which lost 0 bases and 5 bases, there was a span of 11 bases. Germline CDR1 is SGHNT and CDR2 is YYREEE (reference sequence). This CDR3 comprises 14 residues.

The rearrangement joins TRBV6-1 to TRBJ1-5; a possible D gene is TRBD1 (6 bases). There are 15 residues in the CDR3. The V gene's germline CDR1 is MNHNS and CDR2 SASEGT. V lost 2 bases to trimming and J lost 3 bases, with 11 bases between them. The CDR3 region is CASSESQGPNQPQHF. The DNA for the CDR3 is TGTGCCAGCAGTGAATCACAGGGACCCAATCAGCCCCAGCATTTT.

The chain employs TRBV18 and TRBJ1-2; D is ambiguous. This CDR3 is 14 amino acids long. The germline V gene encodes CDR1 KGHSH and CDR2 LQKENI. V was shortened by 5 bases and J by 4 bases, with 14 bases between the two germline ends. CDR3 protein: CASSIQAGSYGYTF. CDR3 coding DNA: TGTGCCAGCTCAATTCAGGCGGGAAGCTATGGCTACACCTTC.

As DNA, the CDR3 is TGCGCCAGCAGCTTGGGTGGCCTGCTCACAGATACGCAGTATTTT. This translates into CASSLGGLLTDTQYF. The chain employs TRBV5-1 and TRBJ2-3, with unresolved D. Germline V CDR1 and CDR2: SGHRS, YFSETQ. The V end was cut by 0 bases, the J end by 2 bases, with 10 bases between. The CDR3 runs to 15 residues. Full variable domain (remainder filled in from reference TRBV5-1 and TRBJ2-3): KAGVTQTPRYLIKTRGQQVTLSCSPISGHRSVSWYQQTPGQGLQFLFEYFSETQRNKGNFPGRFSGRQFSNSRSEMNVSTLELGDSALYLCASSLGGLLTDTQYFGPGTRLTVL.

The chain links TRBV7-9 to TRBJ2-2, with 8 positions matching TRBD1. The ends lost 3 bases at V and 0 bases at J; junction bases unmatched: 12. This CDR3 spans 19 amino acids. Germline-derived CDR1 and CDR2 are SEHNR and FQNEAQ (reference sequence). The CDR3 sequence: CASSLDSYTGGPNTGELFF. The CDR3, as DNA: TGTGCCAGCAGCTTGGATTCCTACACAGGGGGTCCGAACACCGGGGAGCTGTTTTTT.

This chain uses TRBV4-1 with TRBJ1-2, with D tentatively TRBD1 (6 bases). Trimming removed 0 bases at V and 5 bases at J, with 16 bases between. This CDR3 has 16 residues. Looked up from germline, CDR1 is MGHRA and CDR2 is YSYEKL. CDR3 region: CASSQDAQGGNYGYTF. For the CDR3, the DNA is TGCGCCAGCAGCCAAGATGCACAGGGTGGAAATTATGGCTACACCTTC.

This clone was observed once. The chain has TRBV13 and TRBJ2-3; D is uncertain. Germline CDR1 and CDR2: PRHDT and FYEKMQ (reference sequence). Trimming cost V 3 bases and J 2 bases, with 3 bases left between them. This CDR3 has 12 amino acids. The CDR3 nucleotides read TGTGCCAGCAGCTTCCACACAGATACGCAGTATTTT. Translating it yields CASSFHTDTQYF.

This chain links TRBV6-5 with TRBJ2-3; TRBD2 matches at 9 bases. The length of the CDR3 is 15 residues. The germline V gene has CDR1 MNHEY and CDR2 SVGAGI. The junction had 3 bases not matched to a gene; V was cut back by 1 base and J by 4 bases. CDR3 nucleotide sequence: TGTGCCAGCAGTTACTTAGCGGGAGTTCCAGATACGCAGTATTTT. As protein: CASSYLAGVPDTQYF.

This clone has only one observation. The chain couples TRBV5-1 to TRBJ2-2, with D possibly being TRBD2 (5 bases). Between the trimmed V and J ends, which lost 4 bases and 4 bases, there was a span of 17 bases. CDR3 size: 16 residues. Per germline, CDR1 SGHRS and CDR2 YFSETQ. CDR3 amino acids: CASSQNFRGPTGELFF. CDR3 nucleotide sequence: TGCGCCAGCAGCCAGAACTTTAGAGGGCCCACCGGGGAGCTGTTTTTT.

This clone was recorded only once. The chain has TRBV4-1 and TRBJ1-1; D perhaps matches TRBD1 (5 bases). Trimming left V 0 bases short and J 4 bases short, with 9 bases between. CDR3 length: 14 residues. Germline CDR1 is MGHRA and CDR2 is YSYEKL. Here the CDR3 reads CASSQDLGGTEAFF. Written as DNA, the CDR3 is TGCGCCAGCAGCCAAGATCTCGGGGGCACTGAAGCTTTCTTT.

The genes are TRBV29-1 and TRBJ2-1, with D possibly TRBD2 on 5 matching bases. The CDR3 consists of 14 residues. The germline V gene has CDR1 SQVTM and CDR2 ANQGSEA. V dropped 3 bases and J dropped 4 bases, with 13 bases sitting between them. For the CDR3, the DNA is TGCAGCGTTGAGCGGCTAGCCGTGTACAATGAGCAGTTCTTC. Amino acids: CSVERLAVYNEQFF.

This chain uses TRBV11-3 with TRBJ2-5; D is unresolved. The CDR3 consists of 15 residues. Deletions cut 3 bases from V and 0 bases from J, with 11 bases between. Per the germline V gene, CDR1 is SGHNT and CDR2 is YENEEA. The CDR3 bases are TGTGCCAGCAGCTTTCCAGCGTGGTACCAAGAGACCCAGTACTTC. It codes for CASSFPAWYQETQYF.

The chain combines TRBV29-1 with TRBJ2-2; 8 positions agree with TRBD2. V lost 7 bases, J lost 4 bases, and 5 bases stayed unmatched. CDR3 size: 13 residues. Germline assignment: CDR1 SQVTM and CDR2 ANQGSEA. The CDR3 region has the DNA TGCAGCGCTAAAGCGGGAGCCACCGGGGAGCTGTTTTTT. This sequence encodes CSAKAGATGELFF.

This sequence joins TRBV4-1 and TRBJ1-1; 9 bases are a match to TRBD1. Germline values: CDR1 MGHRA, CDR2 YSYEKL. The V gene end was trimmed by 4 bases and the J gene end by 3 bases; junction bases not matched to a gene: 6. The CDR3 has 15 amino acids. CDR3 in DNA: TGCGCCAGCAGCCCTCCGGGACAGGGAGACACTGAAGCTTTCTTT. This translates into CASSPPGQGDTEAFF.